The 22 T cell receptor beta chains below were found in one sample sequenced in a study of cytomegalovirus exposure and HLA in healthy donors. A multiplex PCR was run with 60 Vbeta primers and 13 Jbeta primers. The assay was immunoSEQ multiplex PCR, and TCRdb's table has in-frame clones only and misses some. The sample comprises approximately 150,000 clones, 70% to 85% of which are singletons, and roughly 1.9% rests with the top ten. Material: PBMCs. The receptors stem from a woman aged 40 to 50 in good health and CMV-seronegative.

As regards this clone: This sample includes further DNA sequences coding for the same CDR3. The CDR3 DNA reads TGTGCCAGCAGCTTAGGCAGCGGGAGCACAGATACGCAGTATTTT. It is translated as CASSLGSGSTDTQYF. V and J are TRBV7-9 and TRBJ2-3; D is perhaps TRBD2 (6 bases). The CDR3 extends over 15 amino acids. Germline CDR1 and CDR2: SEHNR and FQNEAQ (reference sequence). V lost 1 base and J lost 0, with 8 bases in between.

CDR3 amino acids: CASSQDWTSGSDEQYF. The CDR3 bases are TGCGCCAGCAGCCAGGATTGGACTAGCGGGAGCGACGAGCAGTACTTC. This sequence joins TRBV4-3 and TRBJ2-7; 13 bases line up with TRBD2. CDR3 length: 16 residues. Germline V lookup: CDR1 LGHNA, CDR2 YSLEER. The junction had 7 bases not matched to a gene; V was cut back by 3 bases and J by 5 bases.

The genes are TRBV19 and TRBJ1-2, with 8 positions matching TRBD1. Trimming cost V 7 bases and J 3 bases; bases outside gene matches: 4. Germline CDR1 is LNHDA and CDR2 is SQIVND (reference sequence). The CDR3 runs 13 residues. The CDR3 reads CASTVQGDYGYTF. The DNA of the CDR3 is TGTGCCAGTACGGTACAGGGGGACTATGGCTACACCTTC.

This chain connects TRBV11-3 to TRBJ2-1; TRBD1 is a possible D gene (5 bases). The germline gives CDR1 SGHNT, CDR2 YENEEA. This CDR3 spans 13 amino acids. Trimming left V 2 bases short and J 4 bases short, with 6 bases between. DNA of the CDR3: TGTGCCAGCAGCTTAAGGGGTTACAATGAGCAGTTCTTC. Translated: CASSLRGYNEQFF.

The V and J genes are TRBV4-3 and TRBJ2-3, with TRBD1 identical over 8 bases. Germline V lookup: CDR1 LGHNA, CDR2 YSLEER. The CDR3 is 16 residues long. Trimming cost V 5 bases and J 0 bases; bases outside gene matches: 7. The DNA of the CDR3 is TGCGCCAGCAGCATCCTGACAGGGGCTAGCACAGATACGCAGTATTTT. It yields the protein CASSILTGASTDTQYF.

The J gene is TRBJ2-1, the V gene TRBV2; D is unclear. This CDR3 is 14 amino acids long. Germline V gene lookup returns CDR1 SNHLY and CDR2 FYNNEI. V lost 9 bases and J lost 6, with 18 bases in between. Here the CDR3 reads CASGIEATFNEQFF. For the CDR3, the DNA is TGTGCCAGTGGAATAGAGGCTACTTTCAATGAGCAGTTCTTC.

The chain combines TRBV5-6 with TRBJ2-7, with D unclear. Germline assignment: CDR1 SGHDT and CDR2 YYEEEE. With 0 bases removed from V and 4 bases from J, the gap between germline ends came to 5 bases. The CDR3 contains 12 residues. DNA for the CDR3: TGTGCCAGCAGCTTGGACAGATACGAGCAGTACTTC. Encoded protein: CASSLDRYEQYF.

The chain is built from TRBV6-1 and TRBJ1-5, with D unresolved. V was clipped by 8 bases and J by 3 bases, with 14 bases between them. This CDR3 is 14 amino acids long. Germline CDR1 reads MNHNS; CDR2 reads SASEGT. For the CDR3, the DNA is TGTGCCAGCGGCAACCGGGTCAACAATCAGCCCCAGCATTTT. Its translation: CASGNRVNNQPQHF.

The rearrangement uses TRBV28 and TRBJ2-7; D call uncertain. Trimming removed 10 bases at V and 4 bases at J, with 14 bases between. Germline V gene lookup returns CDR1 MDHEN and CDR2 SYDVKM. CDR3 length: 12 residues. This chain's CDR3 is CATTNSPYEQYF. CDR3 DNA: TGTGCCACGACAAACTCCCCGTACGAGCAGTACTTC.

This clone has only a few counts. V usage is TRBV6-5 and J usage is TRBJ2-7, with TRBD2 matching over 9 bases. In germline, CDR1 is MNHEY, CDR2 SVGAGI. The CDR3 consists of 15 residues. V lost 2 bases to trimming and J lost 3 bases; unmatched junction nucleotides: 5. This CDR3 reads CASSYEPAGGYEQYF. In DNA, the CDR3 is TGTGCCAGCAGTTACGAACCAGCGGGAGGCTACGAGCAGTACTTC.

The V call is TRBV6-5, the J call TRBJ1-1, with a tentative D call TRBD1 (6 bases). V shed 2 bases and J shed 4 bases, with 11 bases lying between them. The CDR3 runs to 14 residues. CDR1 is MNHEY, CDR2 SVGAGI, per germline. The CDR3 is CASSYNTGSTEAFF. As DNA, the CDR3 is TGTGCCAGCAGTTACAATACAGGGAGCACTGAAGCTTTCTTT.

The chain has TRBV28 and TRBJ1-2; D is unresolved. CDR1 is MDHEN, CDR2 SYDVKM, per germline. Trimming shortened V by 3 bases and J by 8 bases, and 10 bases separated the two germline ends. The CDR3 loop spans 12 amino acids. CDR3: CASSFSERGYTF. The CDR3 bases are TGTGCCAGCAGTTTTTCCGAGAGGGGCTACACCTTC.

The chain couples TRBV5-1 to TRBJ1-3, with 8 bases matching TRBD1. The germline V gene has CDR1 SGHRS and CDR2 YFSETQ. After removal of 6 bases from V and 4 bases from J, the junction contained 6 bases not matched to a gene. The CDR3 loop spans 14 amino acids. CDR3 amino acids: CASTPGGSGNTIYF. CDR3 bases: TGCGCCAGCACTCCAGGGGGCTCAGGAAACACCATATATTTT.

The chain has TRBV28 and TRBJ2-7, with 12 positions matching TRBD1. CDR3 length: 15 amino acids. Germline-derived CDR1 and CDR2 are MDHEN and SYDVKM. The V segment lost 6 bases and the J segment 3 bases; nucleotides outside the gene matches: 6. CDR3 sequence: CASRKGTGGHYEQYF. Written as DNA, the CDR3 is TGTGCCAGCAGGAAGGGGACAGGGGGCCACTACGAGCAGTACTTC.

The V call is TRBV5-8, the J call TRBJ1-5, with D maybe TRBD1 (5 bases). Germline V gene sequence: CDR1 SGHTS, CDR2 YDEGEE. The V gene lost 2 bases and the J gene lost 2 bases, with 11 bases spanning the gap. The CDR3 covers 15 residues. The CDR3 loop is CASSFRSRGNQPQHF. For the CDR3, the DNA is TGTGCCAGCAGCTTTCGGTCCAGGGGCAATCAGCCCCAGCATTTT.

The chain joins TRBV5-1 to TRBJ2-7; TRBD2 aligns across 8 bases. With V trimmed by 0 bases and J by 2 bases, 16 bases remained unmatched. The CDR3 sequence is 19 residues long. CDR1 and CDR2 from the germline V gene are SGHRS and YFSETQ. The CDR3 bases are TGCGCCAGCAGCTTGGGGCCCGCGGGAGGTTCAATTCTAGCCTACGAGCAGTACTTC. Translating it yields CASSLGPAGGSILAYEQYF.

The chain combines TRBV7-9 with TRBJ2-3; 8 nucleotides agree with TRBD2. Germline V CDR1 and CDR2: SEHNR, FQNEAQ (reference sequence). Losses at the gene ends were 2 bases for V and 4 bases for J; bases not matched to a gene: 8. This CDR3 is 16 amino acids long. The CDR3 DNA is TGTGCCAGCAGCTTAATTCCAGCGGGAGCCCCAGATACGCAGTATTTT. It encodes CASSLIPAGAPDTQYF.

The rearrangement links TRBV7-2 to TRBJ2-1; weak D call: TRBD2 (6 bases). This CDR3 has 14 amino acids. Germline V CDR1 and CDR2: SGHTA, FQGNSA. The V end was cut by 1 base, the J end by 7 bases, with 11 bases between. Here the CDR3 DNA reads TGTGCCAGCAGCTTAGTTGGGGGGATTAATGAGCAGTTCTTC. It yields the protein CASSLVGGINEQFF.

This clone was observed a few times. The chain combines TRBV11-3 with TRBJ2-2; TRBD1 matches 7 bases. The CDR3 is 16 residues long. V shed 1 base and J 2 bases; nucleotides not matched to a gene: 4. Germline lookup yields CDR1 SGHNT and CDR2 YENEEA. The chain's CDR3 is CASSLGQGTNTGELFF. CDR3 nucleotide sequence: TGTGCCAGCAGCTTAGGACAGGGTACCAACACCGGGGAGCTGTTTTTT.

The chain carries TRBV21-1 and TRBJ1-1. TRBV21-1 counts as a pseudogene. The CDR3 is made up of 18 amino acids. The CDR3 bases are TGTGCCAGCAGCAAAGCGCTTTTGCTCGGGGTGTCGAACACTGAAGCTTTCTTT. Its translation: CASSKALLLGVSNTEAFF.

The chain recombines TRBV6-5 with TRBJ2-7; 7 nucleotides agree with TRBD1. Trimming at V came to 8 bases and at J to 5 bases, leaving 12 bases not matched to a gene. The CDR3 is made up of 14 amino acids. The germline gives CDR1 MNHEY, CDR2 SVGAGI. CDR3 protein: CASGVTGPHHEQYF. The CDR3 coding sequence is TGTGCCAGCGGCGTGACAGGGCCCCACCACGAGCAGTACTTC.

The V call is TRBV28, the J call TRBJ2-3, with no clear D. There are 12 residues in the CDR3. V shed 2 bases and J shed 8 bases, with 8 bases lying between them. Germline V gives CDR1 MDHEN, CDR2 SYDVKM. CDR3 amino acids: CASSLLTFTQYF. CDR3 in DNA: TGTGCCAGCAGTTTACTTACTTTTACGCAGTATTTT.